These T cell receptor beta chains were read from a single sample in a study of blood T cell repertoires in COVID-19. This table comes from immunoSEQ multiplex PCR, and its TCRdb copy is limited to in-frame clones, with some not included. The sample consists of around 94,000 clones, approximately 85% of them appearing once. The sample taken for sequencing was peripheral blood. The receptor source for this set is a man in his forties with active or convalescent COVID-19. Each CDR3 is given without its conserved first and last residue.

J gene: TRBJ1-5; V gene: TRBV30; CDR3 protein: AWSEGQINQPQH
J gene: TRBJ1-3; V gene: TRBV7-2; CDR3 protein: ASSRSGQGNTIY
J gene: TRBJ2-2; V gene: TRBV7-2; CDR3 protein: ASSTGGAGSTGELF
J gene: TRBJ1-1; V gene: TRBV23-1; CDR3 protein: ASSQSSGVNTEAF
J gene: TRBJ2-7; V gene: TRBV7-9; CDR3 protein: ASSGDSYEQY
J gene: TRBJ1-5; V gene: TRBV7-2; CDR3 protein: ASSLPGQGDKPQH
J gene: TRBJ2-5; V gene: TRBV7-8; CDR3 protein: ASSPRTGRETQY
J gene: TRBJ1-5; V gene: TRBV21-1; CDR3 protein: ASSKAQWGRKPQH
J gene: TRBJ2-2; V gene: TRBV11-2; CDR3 protein: ASSLGGVTGELF
J gene: TRBJ2-3; V gene: TRBV6-1; CDR3 protein: ASSEHPSGGGVTDTQY
J gene: TRBJ1-1; V gene: TRBV9; CDR3 protein: ASSVADSLNTEAF
J gene: TRBJ1-1; V gene: TRBV29-1; CDR3 protein: SVVLGASKGEAF
J gene: TRBJ1-1; V gene: TRBV5-5; CDR3 protein: ASSFTSGTEAF
J gene: TRBJ2-1; V gene: TRBV18; CDR3 protein: ASSPPAGANEQF
J gene: TRBJ2-5; V gene: TRBV9; CDR3 protein: ASSVEGQGIGAQY
J gene: TRBJ2-5; V gene: TRBV12-3/TRBV12-4; CDR3 protein: ASSPNRGGTQY
J gene: TRBJ2-2; V gene: TRBV7-7; CDR3 protein: ASSLGTANTGELF
J gene: TRBJ1-3; V gene: TRBV6-5; CDR3 protein: ASATGSSGNTIY
J gene: TRBJ2-7; V gene: TRBV6-5; CDR3 protein: ASSYKGTSGARQY
J gene: TRBJ1-2; V gene: TRBV6-5; CDR3 protein: ASSQGQGYGYT
J gene: TRBJ2-7; V gene: TRBV18; CDR3 protein: ASSPGRDHYEQY
J gene: TRBJ1-4; V gene: TRBV11-2; CDR3 protein: ASSSVLGLPNEKLF
J gene: TRBJ2-7; V gene: TRBV7-2; CDR3 protein: ASSLAEGLVGGEQY
J gene: TRBJ1-3; V gene: TRBV9; CDR3 protein: ASSTAAGNTIY
J gene: TRBJ2-1; V gene: TRBV6-2/TRBV6-3; CDR3 protein: ASSLRGSSYNEQF
J gene: TRBJ1-4; V gene: TRBV19; CDR3 protein: ASSPTGTGDEKLF
J gene: TRBJ2-1; V gene: TRBV9; CDR3 protein: ASSANYGEQF
J gene: TRBJ2-7; V gene: TRBV3-1/TRBV3-2; CDR3 protein: ASSQRTGFSYEQY
J gene: TRBJ1-1; V gene: TRBV19; CDR3 protein: ASSPDRAQAF
J gene: TRBJ1-1; V gene: TRBV7-3; CDR3 protein: ASTPGTGETEAF
J gene: TRBJ2-5; V gene: TRBV11-1; CDR3 protein: ASSSERGGETQY
J gene: TRBJ1-2; V gene: TRBV19; CDR3 protein: ASSTKGVYGYT
J gene: TRBJ2-7; V gene: TRBV5-1; CDR3 protein: ASSPSTGVHEQY
J gene: TRBJ2-1; V gene: TRBV27; CDR3 protein: ASSLEGADYNEQF
J gene: TRBJ1-2; V gene: TRBV6-5; CDR3 protein: ASSRETSGYT
J gene: TRBJ1-4; V gene: TRBV25-1; CDR3 protein: ASSDRGSNEKLF
J gene: TRBJ2-7; V gene: TRBV4-1; CDR3 protein: ASRRDSASSYEQY
J gene: TRBJ1-2; V gene: TRBV6-5; CDR3 protein: ASSYSWTASGYGYT